The 24 T cell receptor beta chains reported below all come from one sample, sequenced in a study of OX40 agonist ivuxolimab in advanced cancers. This table comes from immunoSEQ multiplex PCR, and its TCRdb copy is limited to in-frame clones, with some not included. The sample records tens of thousands of clones, about nine tenths being singletons. The specimen was CD4+ or CD8+ T cells sorted from blood, collected in a trial of the OX40 agonist ivuxolimab. These receptors were obtained from an adult with an advanced solid tumor such as melanoma, head and neck, liver or kidney cancer.

The chain is built from TRBV18 and TRBJ2-3; TRBD2 might be the D (6 bases). This CDR3 is built from 16 residues. The V gene's germline CDR1 is KGHSH and CDR2 LQKENI. The V gene lost 3 bases and the J gene lost 6 bases, with 19 bases spanning the gap. This chain's CDR3 is CASSPGDLADWDTQYF. CDR3 nucleotide sequence: TGTGCCAGCTCACCGGGGGATTTAGCGGATTGGGATACGCAGTATTTT.

The chain joins TRBV7-8 to TRBJ1-1; tentative D call: TRBD1 (6 bases). The CDR3 is made up of 13 amino acids. CDR1 is SGHVS, CDR2 FQNEAQ, per germline. With 8 bases removed from V and 0 bases from J, the gap between germline ends came to 10 bases. CDR3 bases: TGTGCCAGCCGGACAGACATGAACACTGAAGCTTTCTTT. Translated: CASRTDMNTEAFF.

The CDR3: CASSVEGYEQYF. In DNA, the CDR3 is TGTGCCAGCAGTGTGGAGGGATACGAGCAGTACTTC. The chain combines TRBV6-5 with TRBJ2-7; D is possibly TRBD2 (6 bases). This CDR3 is 12 amino acids long. Trimming took off 5 bases at V and 4 bases at J, with 9 bases between the two ends. Germline assignment: CDR1 MNHEY and CDR2 SVGAGI.

J is TRBJ1-1 and V is TRBV11-3, with D uncertain. CDR3 length: 13 amino acids. V gave up 2 bases and J gave up 4 bases, with 8 bases separating them. Germline loops: CDR1 SGHNT, CDR2 YENEEA. For the CDR3, the DNA is TGTGCCAGCAGCTTAACAACGGGCACTGAAGCTTTCTTT. It codes for CASSLTTGTEAFF.

The gene calls are TRBV18 and TRBJ2-1; 9 positions match TRBD2. The CDR3 runs to 15 residues. CDR1 KGHSH and CDR2 LQKENI come from the germline V gene. Germline trimming cut 5 bases from V and 4 bases from J; bases unmatched to any gene: 6. CDR3 sequence: CASSSRLAVYNEQFF. Written as DNA, the CDR3 is TGTGCCAGCTCATCGAGACTAGCGGTATACAATGAGCAGTTCTTC.

The V and J genes are TRBV7-9 and TRBJ2-7; D gene uncertain. Germline loops: CDR1 SEHNR, CDR2 FQNEAQ (reference sequence). The CDR3 contains 15 residues. The germline V and J ends were trimmed by 5 bases and 5 bases, with 19 bases remaining between them. CDR3 sequence: CASSPGPIDPDEQYF. Here the CDR3 DNA reads TGTGCCAGCAGCCCGGGCCCCATAGACCCGGACGAGCAGTACTTC.

This clone showed up just once. J is TRBJ2-1 and V is TRBV7-9, with D perhaps matching TRBD2 (7 bases). Trimming removed 5 bases at V and 0 bases at J, with 14 bases between. The CDR3 is 16 amino acids. Germline CDR1 reads SEHNR; CDR2 reads FQNEAQ (reference sequence). This CDR3 is CASSPGEGGSYNEQFF. CDR3 DNA sequence: TGTGCCAGCAGCCCCGGGGAGGGGGGCTCCTACAATGAGCAGTTCTTC.

This rearrangement joins TRBV4-1 to TRBJ2-7; 7 bases agree with TRBD2. Germline loops: CDR1 MGHRA, CDR2 YSYEKL. The CDR3 runs to 16 residues. The trim removed 0 bases at V and 3 bases at J, leaving 8 bases unmatched. CDR3 nucleotide sequence: TGCGCCAGCAGCCAAGATCGAAGCGGGACCTTCTACGAGCAGTACTTC. Amino acid sequence: CASSQDRSGTFYEQYF.

The V gene is TRBV20-1, the J gene TRBJ1-1; D remains unclear. Trimming stripped 4 bases from V and 1 base from J, with 4 bases between. The germline V gene encodes CDR1 DFQATT and CDR2 SNEGSKA (reference sequence). This CDR3 contains 11 residues. The CDR3 nucleotides are TGCAGTGCTACACAGAACACTGAAGCTTTCTTT. Its protein product is CSATQNTEAFF.

The V call is TRBV27, the J call TRBJ2-6, with D unresolved. Trimming took 8 bases from V and 0 from J, leaving 5 bases between them. The CDR3 length is 13 residues. Germline V gene lookup returns CDR1 MNHEY and CDR2 SMNVEV (reference sequence). CDR3 nucleotides: TGTGCCAGCTGCCCCTCTGGGGCCAACGTCCTGACTTTC. It encodes CASCPSGANVLTF.

In this sample, this clone turned up once. The chain recombines TRBV10-2 with TRBJ2-1; possibly TRBD2 for D (5 bases). The germline gives CDR1 WSHSY, CDR2 SAAADI. V was pared by 6 bases and J by 9 bases, with 18 bases between. The CDR3 is 14 residues long. DNA of the CDR3: TGCGCCAGCAGAAGCGGAACCCAGATCGCTGAGCAGTTCTTC. Amino acid sequence: CASRSGTQIAEQFF.

This clone was detected once. This chain uses TRBV30 with TRBJ2-7; the D call may be TRBD1 or TRBD2 (5 bases each). Germline CDR1 GTSNPN, CDR2 SVGIG (reference sequence). V was clipped by 5 bases and J by 7 bases, with 18 bases between them. CDR3 size: 13 residues. CDR3 amino acids: CAWGGMGGSEQYF. The CDR3 nucleotides read TGTGCCTGGGGGGGAATGGGTGGAAGTGAGCAGTACTTC.

The CDR3 here is CASSSRDRWDTEAFF. The CDR3 bases are TGTGCCAGTAGTAGCCGGGACCGGTGGGACACTGAAGCTTTCTTT. This chain connects TRBV19 to TRBJ1-1; D might be TRBD1 (5 bases). CDR1 is LNHDA and CDR2 is SQIVND in the germline V gene (reference sequence). CDR3 length: 15 amino acids. Trimming shortened V by 4 bases and J by 3 bases, and 15 bases separated the two germline ends.

The chain has TRBV5-6 and TRBJ2-5, with TRBD1 identical over 11 bases. This CDR3 has 15 residues. V dropped 3 bases and J dropped 4; count of bases not matched to a gene: 5. From germline, CDR1 is SGHDT and CDR2 YYEEEE. The CDR3 nucleotides are TGTGCCAGCAGCTGGGGACAGGGGGTTCGAGAGACCCAGTACTTC. It yields the protein CASSWGQGVRETQYF.

CDR3 sequence: CASSLLAGTDTQYF. The CDR3 coding sequence is TGTGCCAGCAGCCTATTAGCGGGCACAGATACGCAGTATTTT. V and J are TRBV5-4 and TRBJ2-3; possible D gene TRBD2, 6 bases. The V end lost 4 bases, the J end lost 1 base, and 10 bases lay between the germline ends. The CDR3 has 14 amino acids. Looked up from germline, CDR1 is SGHNT and CDR2 is YYREEE (reference sequence).

V is TRBV19 and J is TRBJ2-7; 10 nucleotides line up with TRBD2. This CDR3 is 16 amino acids long. With 5 bases clipped from V and 2 bases from J, the junction kept 9 bases outside the gene matches. Germline CDR1 is LNHDA and CDR2 is SQIVND (reference sequence). This chain's CDR3 is CASSPASGGLTYEQYF. Written as DNA, the CDR3 is TGTGCCAGTAGTCCCGCTAGCGGGGGCCTTACCTACGAGCAGTACTTC.

The chain employs TRBV9 and TRBJ2-1; 10 nucleotides match TRBD1. The CDR3 runs to 19 residues. J gave up 4 bases and V 3 bases, and 16 bases lay outside the gene matches. CDR1 is SGDLS, CDR2 YYNGEE, per germline. CDR3 coding DNA: TGTGCCAGCAGCGCTGGCGTCCCGACCGGGACAGGGGTTTACAATGAGCAGTTCTTC. Translating gives CASSAGVPTGTGVYNEQFF.

This clone was detected a few times. The rearrangement joins TRBV6-6 to TRBJ2-1, with TRBD2 identical over 8 bases. This CDR3 contains 15 residues. Looked up from germline, CDR1 is MNHNY and CDR2 is SVGAGI (reference sequence). With 6 bases clipped from V and 6 bases from J, the junction kept 10 bases outside the gene matches. The CDR3 sequence is CASSSRGGPGNEQFF. CDR3 coding DNA: TGTGCCAGCAGCTCCCGGGGGGGGCCGGGCAATGAGCAGTTCTTC.

The chain carries TRBV7-6 and TRBJ2-3; D is unresolved. The CDR3 extends over 16 amino acids. CDR1 is SGHVS, CDR2 FNYEAQ, per germline. Trimming removed 1 base at V and 8 bases at J, with 19 bases between. The chain's CDR3 is CASSLEGSGSRPTQYF. In DNA, the CDR3 is TGTGCCAGCAGCTTAGAGGGTTCGGGTTCACGTCCTACGCAGTATTTT.

The rearrangement joins TRBV7-2 to TRBJ2-1, with 14 positions matching TRBD2. In germline, CDR1 is SGHTA, CDR2 FQGNSA. V dropped 1 base and J dropped 10; count of bases not matched to a gene: 3. The CDR3 sequence is 15 residues long. CDR3 in DNA: TGTGCCAGCAGCTTAGGACTAGCGGGGGGGCCGGAGCAGTTCTTC. Translation: CASSLGLAGGPEQFF.

This clone has just a few counts. This sequence joins TRBV30 and TRBJ1-6; D perhaps matches TRBD1 (6 bases). Trimming left V 2 bases short and J 5 bases short, with 10 bases between. The germline CDR1 and CDR2 sequences are GTSNPN and SVGIG (reference sequence). The CDR3 runs 14 residues. The CDR3 protein is CAWSWTDHNSPLHF. The CDR3, as DNA: TGTGCCTGGAGTTGGACAGACCATAATTCACCCCTCCACTTT.

V usage is TRBV28 and J usage is TRBJ2-4; TRBD1 or TRBD2 may be the D gene (6 bases each). V gave up 7 bases and J gave up 1 base, with 17 bases separating them. The CDR3 spans 16 residues. The V gene's germline CDR1 is MDHEN and CDR2 SYDVKM. CDR3 residues: CASNFRVGGAKNIQYF. The CDR3 DNA reads as TGTGCCAGCAATTTCCGTGTAGGGGGGGCCAAAAACATTCAGTACTTC.

The J gene is TRBJ1-4, the V gene TRBV29-1, with D hard to call. Trimming left V 0 bases short and J 8 bases short, with 4 bases between. The CDR3 consists of 11 residues. Germline V gene data show CDR1 as SQVTM and CDR2 as ANQGSEA. CDR3 DNA: TGCAGCGTTGAAGAACGGGAAAAACTGTTTTTT. It translates to CSVEEREKLFF.

This chain links TRBV28 with TRBJ1-6; no reliable D call. Germline CDR1 and CDR2: MDHEN and SYDVKM. The CDR3 extends over 12 amino acids. Trimming removed 6 bases at V and 7 bases at J, with 7 bases between. CDR3 sequence reads: CASSQINSPLHF. The CDR3 nucleotides read TGTGCCAGCAGCCAGATAAATTCACCCCTCCACTTT. Complete variable domain (other parts from reference TRBV28 and TRBJ1-6): DVKVTQSSRYLVKRTGEKVFLECVQDMDHENMFWYRQDPGLGLRLIYFSYDVKMKEKGDIPEGYSVSREKKERFSLILESASTNQTSMYLCASSQINSPLHFGNGTRLTVT.